The 19 T cell receptor beta chains in this list originate from one sample, sequenced in a study of immune cell composition in non-small cell lung cancer. Assay used: immunoSEQ multiplex PCR; TCRdb lists only in-frame clones, some missing. Counted here are about 1,000 clones, about 74% occurring once; the ten biggest clones make up 30%. Normal lung was taken at the farthest possible site, at least 3 cm from tumour. Material: non-adjacent lung tissue. These receptors were obtained from a human donor with non-small cell lung cancer.

The chain employs TRBV29-1 and TRBJ1-3; D gene unclear. The CDR3 length is 14 residues. The germline gives CDR1 SQVTM, CDR2 ANQGSEA. CDR3 in DNA: TGCAGTGCCAGGCTGCCTCCCCCCGGAAACACCATATATTTT. It translates to CSARLPPPGNTIYF.

This clone was detected only a few times. The chain uses TRBV7-9 and TRBJ1-2; D possibly corresponds to TRBD1 (6 bases). This CDR3 contains 13 residues. The V gene lost 1 base and the J gene lost 5 bases, with 8 bases spanning the gap. CDR1 is SEHNR and CDR2 is FQNEAQ in the germline V gene (reference sequence). The CDR3 DNA reads TGTGCCAGCAGCTTAGGGGACACGTATGGCTACACCTTC. Its translation is CASSLGDTYGYTF. The full variable domain, completed using reference TRBV7-9 and TRBJ1-2, is DTGVSQNPRHKITKRGQNVTFRCDPISEHNRLYWYRQTLGQGPEFLTYFQNEAQLEKSRLLSDRFSAERPKGSFSTLEIQRTEQGDSAMYLCASSLGDTYGYTFGSGTRLTVV.

This clone was observed a few times. The chain uses TRBV5-5 and TRBJ2-2, with unresolved D. Germline-derived CDR1 and CDR2 are SGHKS and YYEKEE (reference sequence). Trimming shortened V by 10 bases and J by 4 bases, and 17 bases separated the two germline ends. The CDR3 has 14 residues. The CDR3 reads CAGQNTASTGELFF. The DNA of the CDR3 is TGTGCCGGGCAAAATACAGCCAGCACCGGGGAGCTGTTTTTT.

The chain couples TRBV10-3 to TRBJ1-5; D gene ambiguous. Trimming left V 0 bases short and J 4 bases short, with 7 bases between. This CDR3 contains 14 residues. The germline V gene encodes CDR1 ENHRY and CDR2 SYGVKD. In DNA, the CDR3 is TGTGCCATCAGTGAGTCGGAGCGAAATCAGCCCCAGCATTTT. As protein: CAISESERNQPQHF.

The chain is built from TRBV4-3 and TRBJ2-2; possible D gene TRBD2, 6 bases. V shed 8 bases and J shed 0 bases, with 13 bases lying between them. Germline V CDR1 and CDR2: LGHNA, YSLEER. CDR3 length equals 15 residues. In DNA, the CDR3 is TGCGCCAGCGGCACGTGGGGGGCGAACACCGGGGAGCTGTTTTTT. Translated: CASGTWGANTGELFF.

The V gene is TRBV27, the J gene TRBJ2-1; D is possibly TRBD2 (7 bases). The CDR3 runs to 15 residues. Per the germline V gene, CDR1 is MNHEY and CDR2 is SMNVEV (reference sequence). Deletions cut 4 bases from V and 6 bases from J, with 16 bases between. CDR3 in DNA: TGTGCCAGCAGTTCCACGGGGGGCGAGCGCAATGAGCAGTTCTTC. It codes for CASSSTGGERNEQFF.

This clone was seen a few times. The chain recombines TRBV19 with TRBJ2-7; D remains unclear. CDR3 length: 11 amino acids. Germline lookup yields CDR1 LNHDA and CDR2 SQIVND (reference sequence). V was clipped by 8 bases and J by 4 bases, with 9 bases between them. The CDR3 nucleotides are TGTGCCAGTGGCGACTCGTACGAGCAGTACTTC. Its translation is CASGDSYEQYF.

CDR3: CASSLTQGNTEAFF. The CDR3 bases are TGTGCCAGCAGCTTAACGCAGGGGAACACTGAAGCTTTCTTT. This sequence joins TRBV11-1 and TRBJ1-1, with D perhaps TRBD1 (5 bases). This CDR3 comprises 14 residues. Per germline, CDR1 SGHAT and CDR2 FQDESV (reference sequence). Between the trimmed V and J ends, which lost 2 bases and 1 base, there was a span of 8 bases.

The chain joins TRBV5-8 to TRBJ1-5; no reliable D call. The CDR3 length is 15 residues. Germline CDR1 is SGHTS and CDR2 is YDEGEE. The V end was cut by 4 bases, the J end by 1 base, with 12 bases between. The CDR3 loop reads CASSRRLGSNQPQHF. The CDR3 DNA follows: TGTGCCAGCAGCCGGCGGCTTGGAAGCAATCAGCCCCAGCATTTT.

This clone showed up just a few times. The rearrangement joins TRBV19 to TRBJ2-1, with no clear D. Germline CDR1 is LNHDA and CDR2 is SQIVND (reference sequence). The CDR3 is made up of 14 amino acids. Deletions cut 9 bases from V and 0 bases from J, with 12 bases between. The CDR3 sequence: CASKAYSSYNEQFF. In DNA, the CDR3 is TGTGCCAGCAAAGCTTACAGCTCCTACAATGAGCAGTTCTTC.

CDR3 loop: CAWRALGTVNEQFF. The CDR3 nucleotides are TGTGCCTGGAGAGCCCTAGGGACAGTTAATGAGCAGTTCTTC. The V gene is TRBV30, the J gene TRBJ2-1; 7 nucleotides line up with TRBD1. V was clipped by 3 bases and J by 7 bases; unmatched bases: 9. The CDR3 runs to 14 residues. Per germline, CDR1 GTSNPN and CDR2 SVGIG (reference sequence).

The chain links TRBV6-1 to TRBJ1-5; tentative D call: TRBD1 (5 bases). Trimming cost V 3 bases and J 6 bases, with 12 bases left between them. Germline V lookup: CDR1 MNHNS, CDR2 SASEGT. The CDR3 is 14 residues long. The DNA for the CDR3 is TGTGCCAGCAGTGAGCAAGGGGTCTCTCAGCCCCAGCATTTT. Its translation: CASSEQGVSQPQHF.

This chain connects TRBV4-3 to TRBJ2-1; 11 bases align to TRBD1. The germline V gene encodes CDR1 LGHNA and CDR2 YSLEER. V lost 0 bases to trimming and J lost 8 bases; unmatched junction nucleotides: 6. This CDR3 is 16 amino acids long. CDR3 region: CASSQERTGGADEQFF. DNA for the CDR3: TGCGCCAGCAGCCAAGAACGGACAGGGGGCGCGGATGAGCAGTTCTTC.

V usage is TRBV9 and J usage is TRBJ1-6, with D hard to call. Germline CDR1 and CDR2: SGDLS and YYNGEE. The CDR3 spans 18 residues. V was pared by 2 bases and J by 0 bases, with 15 bases between. The CDR3 is CASSVGLAEGSYNSPLHF. The CDR3 region has the DNA TGTGCCAGCAGCGTTGGTCTGGCGGAAGGCTCCTATAATTCACCCCTCCACTTT.

This clone was seen only once. This chain links TRBV15 with TRBJ2-1; 8 bases are a match to TRBD2. Trimming cost V 4 bases and J 10 bases; bases outside gene matches: 6. Per the germline V gene, CDR1 is LNHNV and CDR2 is YYDKDF (reference sequence). This CDR3 has 13 amino acids. CDR3 sequence: CATSTGGPREQFF. The DNA for the CDR3 is TGTGCCACCAGCACGGGAGGGCCTAGAGAGCAGTTCTTC.

The V gene is TRBV6-1, the J gene TRBJ2-7; 11 positions match TRBD2. CDR1 MNHNS and CDR2 SASEGT come from the germline V gene. The CDR3 contains 15 residues. V was pared by 2 bases and J by 0 bases, with 0 bases of the junction left unmatched. In DNA form, the CDR3 reads TGTGCCAGCAGTGAAACTAGCGGGAGCTCCTACGAGCAGTACTTC. Its translation: CASSETSGSSYEQYF.

The rearrangement links TRBV18 to TRBJ1-3, with D maybe TRBD1 (5 bases). This CDR3 comprises 15 residues. Germline lookup yields CDR1 KGHSH and CDR2 LQKENI. Trimming pared 0 bases from V and 4 bases from J, leaving 10 bases between. CDR3 sequence: CASSPPGGRGNTIYF. For the CDR3, the DNA is TGTGCCAGCTCACCACCGGGGGGACGCGGAAACACCATATATTTT.

This clone was counted only a few times. The chain has TRBV4-1 and TRBJ2-3; D is ambiguous. This CDR3 has 14 residues. Trimming left V 0 bases short and J 7 bases short, with 11 bases between. Germline-derived CDR1 and CDR2 are MGHRA and YSYEKL. The CDR3 nucleotides read TGCGCCAGCAGCCAAGATCCCGCAGACTATACGCAGTATTTT. This gives the protein CASSQDPADYTQYF.

The chain uses TRBV12-2 and TRBJ2-1; the table's D call TRBD2 went unverified against the DNA. TRBV12-2 is an annotated pseudogene. The CDR3 is 18 amino acids. CDR3 sequence (DNA): TGTGCAAGTCGCTTAGGGAGCATAGCGGGAGAAACCTACAATGAGCAGTTCTTC. It yields the protein CASRLGSIAGETYNEQFF.